This passage covers 8 T cell receptor beta chains from one sample sequenced in a study of cytomegalovirus exposure and HLA in healthy donors. Researchers ran the PCR with 60 Vbeta and 13 Jbeta primers. Using immunoSEQ multiplex PCR, the repertoire was profiled, and TCRdb retains in-frame clones only, with some absent. This table has 100,000 to 150,000 clones, 75% to 90% appearing once. The sequenced sample consisted of PBMCs. The source of these receptors is a man in his fifties in good health and CMV-seronegative.

This sequence joins TRBV6-5 and TRBJ1-5; D gene unclear. Germline values: CDR1 MNHEY, CDR2 SVGAGI. Trimming pared 2 bases from V and 4 bases from J, leaving 6 bases between. This CDR3 contains 13 residues. The CDR3 loop is CASSYGPNQPQHF. In DNA form, the CDR3 reads TGTGCCAGCAGTTACGGGCCAAATCAGCCCCAGCATTTT.

This clone was seen a few times. V usage is TRBV30 and J usage is TRBJ1-5; D might be TRBD1 (5 bases). The germline gives CDR1 GTSNPN, CDR2 SVGIG (reference sequence). V gave up 0 bases and J gave up 3 bases, with 9 bases separating them. The CDR3 is made up of 14 amino acids. The CDR3: CAWSVGRDNQPQHF. The CDR3 DNA reads as TGTGCCTGGAGTGTAGGCAGGGACAATCAGCCCCAGCATTTT. The variable domain in full, with the rest retrieved from reference TRBV30 and TRBJ1-5, is SQTIHQWPATLVQPVGSPLSLECTVEGTSNPNLYWYRQAAGRGLQLLFYSVGIGQISSEVPQNLSASRPQDRQFILSSKKLLLSDSGFYLCAWSVGRDNQPQHFGDGTRLSIL.

The chain is built from TRBV18 and TRBJ2-5; D gene uncertain. This CDR3 is 11 amino acids long. The germline V and J ends were trimmed by 5 bases and 2 bases, with 3 bases remaining between them. The V gene's germline CDR1 is KGHSH and CDR2 LQKENI. Here the CDR3 DNA reads TGTGCCAGCTCATTACAAGAGACCCAGTACTTC. Translating it yields CASSLQETQYF.

This clone has a handful of counts. The rearrangement links TRBV6-1 to TRBJ1-4; D perhaps matches TRBD1 (5 bases). Germline CDR1 and CDR2: MNHNS and SASEGT. V was clipped by 5 bases and J by 8 bases, with 18 bases between them. This CDR3 spans 15 amino acids. Here the CDR3 DNA reads TGTGCCAGCAGTCTTGACGCGACAGTTGTGGAAAAACTGTTTTTT. Translated, it gives CASSLDATVVEKLFF.

This sequence joins TRBV11-3 and TRBJ2-3, with TRBD1 as a possible D gene (5 bases). Trimming left V 1 base short and J 2 bases short, with 16 bases between. In germline, CDR1 is SGHNT, CDR2 YENEEA. The CDR3 is 17 residues long. The CDR3 DNA reads TGTGCCAGCAGCTTAGGAAGGGGCCGTCCCCTCACAGATACGCAGTATTTT. Amino acid sequence: CASSLGRGRPLTDTQYF.

The V and J genes are TRBV11-2 and TRBJ2-3; 7 bases match TRBD2. The CDR3 is 15 amino acids. Looked up from germline, CDR1 is SGHAT and CDR2 is FQNNGV. V was clipped by 4 bases and J by 4 bases; unmatched bases: 8. DNA for the CDR3: TGTGCCAGCAGCTACGGGGGAGGGGAGGCAGATACGCAGTATTTT. Translation: CASSYGGGEADTQYF.

This chain links TRBV29-1 with TRBJ1-1, with TRBD1 matching 7 bases. The V segment lost 5 bases and the J segment 4 bases; nucleotides outside the gene matches: 13. Germline V lookup: CDR1 SQVTM, CDR2 ANQGSEA. The length of the CDR3 is 15 residues. CDR3 region: CSVKLGGAGGTEAFF. In DNA, the CDR3 is TGCAGCGTTAAACTAGGGGGCGCGGGCGGCACTGAAGCTTTCTTT.

This clone was seen more than once but under ten times. The chain carries TRBV30 and TRBJ1-2; a weak D match, TRBD1 (6 bases). The V gene's germline CDR1 is GTSNPN and CDR2 SVGIG (reference sequence). V lost 3 bases, J lost 4 bases, and 18 bases lay in between. The CDR3 contains 15 residues. CDR3: CAWRGGGMSIYGYTF. CDR3 in DNA: TGTGCCTGGAGAGGGGGGGGGATGTCCATCTATGGCTACACCTTC.